The 8 T cell receptor beta chains listed next were all sequenced from one sample in a study of T-cell memory formation after mild COVID-19. TCRdb reprocessed the 5' RACE reads with MiXCR, giving one entry per CDR3 protein. The sample shows about 470,000 distinct CDR3 sequences, about 20% of them seen only once. The sequenced sample was PBMCs or a T cell subset sorted from them (not recorded which). The receptors here all came from an adult woman who had mild COVID-19 (a few samples of this study predate the infection). Cell type and time point are not known.

The table lists this clonotype with a few counts. The chain employs TRBV6-5 and TRBJ2-2, with 10 bases matching TRBD2. The V gene's germline CDR1 is MNHEY and CDR2 SVGAGI. The V segment lost 2 bases and the J segment 6 bases; nucleotides outside the gene matches: 3. The CDR3 contains 15 residues. The CDR3 coding sequence is TGTGCCAGCAGTTACGTTCTAGCGGGAGCCGGGGAGCTGTTTTTT. Its protein product is CASSYVLAGAGELFF.

The chain recombines TRBV7-9 with TRBJ1-3; D is unresolved. V was clipped by 6 bases and J by 0 bases, with 15 bases between them. CDR3 length: 16 amino acids. Per the germline V gene, CDR1 is SEHNR and CDR2 is FQNEAQ (reference sequence). CDR3 sequence (DNA): TGTGCCAGCAGAGCCGACACGAGTAGCTCTGGAAACACCATATATTTT. As protein: CASRADTSSSGNTIYF.

The V call is TRBV6-5, the J call TRBJ2-3, with D tentatively TRBD2 (5 bases). The CDR3 consists of 13 residues. Germline CDR1 MNHEY, CDR2 SVGAGI. The V gene lost 6 bases and the J gene lost 4 bases, with 11 bases spanning the gap. The CDR3 DNA reads as TGTGCCAGCAGACTTAGCGTGGCAGATACGCAGTATTTT. Protein: CASRLSVADTQYF.

The chain recombines TRBV6-5 with TRBJ2-7; D ambiguous. V lost 3 bases and J 11 bases, leaving 5 bases between the germline ends. CDR1 is MNHEY and CDR2 is SVGAGI in the germline V gene. The CDR3 runs to 9 residues. The CDR3 DNA reads TGTGCCAGCAGTTATTGGGAGTACTTC. Translated: CASSYWEYF.

Many counts were recorded for this clonotype. V gene TRBV18 combines with J gene TRBJ2-3; D remains ambiguous. The CDR3 has 12 residues. Germline lookup yields CDR1 KGHSH and CDR2 LQKENI. Trimming pared 8 bases from V and 2 bases from J, leaving 8 bases between. Here the CDR3 DNA reads TGTGCCAGCAGCCCCAACACAGATACGCAGTATTTT. This gives the protein CASSPNTDTQYF.

This clonotype was picked up a small number of times. J is TRBJ2-3 and V is TRBV7-2, with 7 bases that match TRBD2. This CDR3 region has 15 residues. CDR1 and CDR2 (germline): SGHTA, FQGNSA. The junction had 17 bases not matched to a gene; V was cut back by 11 bases and J by 6 bases. CDR3 sequence (DNA): TGTGCCCGCCCGCCATCGGCGGGGAGGGTTGATACGCAGTATTTT. This encodes CARPPSAGRVDTQYF.

This clonotype occurred a few times. The V gene is TRBV12-3 or TRBV12-4, the J gene TRBJ2-1; 12 bases fit TRBD2. Trimming at V came to 6 bases and at J to 6 bases, leaving 9 bases not matched to a gene. The CDR3 contains 16 residues. This chain's CDR3 is CASSPRLAGVANEQFF. The DNA of the CDR3 is TGTGCCAGCAGCCCTAGACTAGCGGGAGTAGCCAATGAGCAGTTCTTC.

This clonotype was detected a few times. The V gene is TRBV7-9, the J gene TRBJ2-7; 8 positions match TRBD2. The V and J ends lost 4 bases and 1 base, in that order; junction bases with no gene match: 9. Germline V gene data show CDR1 as SEHNR and CDR2 as FQNEAQ (reference sequence). The CDR3 extends over 16 amino acids. CDR3 DNA: TGTGCCAGCAGCTCGGGGCTAGCGGGCTATTCCTACGAGCAGTACTTC. Protein: CASSSGLAGYSYEQYF.